This TCR beta chain was captured by sequencing in a study of CD8 T cells in Susac syndrome. Trimming removed 6 bases at V and 4 bases at J, with 13 bases between. The germline V gene encodes CDR1 MNHNY and CDR2 SVGAGI (reference sequence). The CDR3 is 14 residues long. RNA amounts of 0.5 to 1 ug underwent reverse transcription with random hexamers. One entry per CDR3 protein results from TCRdb running MiXCR on the immunoSEQ multiplex PCR reads. The table includes just under 150,000 distinct CDR3 sequences, roughly 94% detected once. The rearrangement uses TRBV6-6 and TRBJ1-3, with D maybe TRBD1 (6 bases). The origin of this receptor is a human donor in good health. Source material: CD4+ T cells from PBMCs. The CDR3 loop reads CASRTTGPGNTIYF. As DNA, the CDR3 is TGTGCCAGCAGAACCACAGGGCCGGGAAACACCATATATTTT.